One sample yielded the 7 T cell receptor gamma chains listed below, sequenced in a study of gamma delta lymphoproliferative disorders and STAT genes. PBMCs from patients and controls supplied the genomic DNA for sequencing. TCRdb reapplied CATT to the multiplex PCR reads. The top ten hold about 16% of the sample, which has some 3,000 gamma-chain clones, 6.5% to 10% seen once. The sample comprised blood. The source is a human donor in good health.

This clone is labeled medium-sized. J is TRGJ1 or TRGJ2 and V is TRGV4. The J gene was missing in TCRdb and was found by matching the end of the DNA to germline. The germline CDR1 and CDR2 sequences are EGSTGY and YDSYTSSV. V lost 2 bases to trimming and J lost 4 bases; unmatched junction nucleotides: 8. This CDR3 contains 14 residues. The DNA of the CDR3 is TGTGCCACCTGGGATGTCAAAGGGTATTATAAGAAACTCTTT. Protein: CATWDVKGYYKKLF.

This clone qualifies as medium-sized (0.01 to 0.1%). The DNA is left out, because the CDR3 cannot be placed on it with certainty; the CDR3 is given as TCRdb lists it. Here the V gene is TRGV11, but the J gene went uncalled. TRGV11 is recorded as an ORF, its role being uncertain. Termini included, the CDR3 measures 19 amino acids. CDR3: CTTVPAGLGTPWSDWIKTF.

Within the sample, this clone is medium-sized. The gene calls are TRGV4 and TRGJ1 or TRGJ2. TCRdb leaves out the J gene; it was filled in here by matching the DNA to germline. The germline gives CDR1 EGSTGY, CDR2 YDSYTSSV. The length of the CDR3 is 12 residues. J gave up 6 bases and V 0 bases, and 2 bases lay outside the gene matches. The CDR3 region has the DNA TGTGCCACCTGGGATGGGTGTTATAAGAAACTCTTT. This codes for CATWDGCYKKLF.

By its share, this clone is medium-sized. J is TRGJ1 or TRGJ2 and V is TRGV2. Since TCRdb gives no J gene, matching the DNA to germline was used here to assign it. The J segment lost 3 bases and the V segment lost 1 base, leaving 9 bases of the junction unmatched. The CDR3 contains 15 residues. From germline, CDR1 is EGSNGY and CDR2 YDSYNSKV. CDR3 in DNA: TGTGCCACCTGGGACGGCTTCCTCTTTTATTATAAGAAACTCTTT. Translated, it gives CATWDGFLFYYKKLF.

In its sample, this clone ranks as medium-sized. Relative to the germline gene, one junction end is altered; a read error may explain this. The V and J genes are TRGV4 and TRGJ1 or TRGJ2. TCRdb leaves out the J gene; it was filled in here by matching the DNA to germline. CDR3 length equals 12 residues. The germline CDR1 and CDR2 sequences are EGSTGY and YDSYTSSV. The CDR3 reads CATWDGRYEKLF. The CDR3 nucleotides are TGTGCCACCTGGGATGGGCGTTATGAGAAACTCTTT.

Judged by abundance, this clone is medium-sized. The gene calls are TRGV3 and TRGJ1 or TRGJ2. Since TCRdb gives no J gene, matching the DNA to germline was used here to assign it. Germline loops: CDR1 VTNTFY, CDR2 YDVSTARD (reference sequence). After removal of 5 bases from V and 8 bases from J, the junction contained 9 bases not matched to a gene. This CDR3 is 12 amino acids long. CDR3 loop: CATWARFNKKLF. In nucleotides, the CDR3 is TGTGCCACCTGGGCCCGATTTAATAAGAAACTCTTT.

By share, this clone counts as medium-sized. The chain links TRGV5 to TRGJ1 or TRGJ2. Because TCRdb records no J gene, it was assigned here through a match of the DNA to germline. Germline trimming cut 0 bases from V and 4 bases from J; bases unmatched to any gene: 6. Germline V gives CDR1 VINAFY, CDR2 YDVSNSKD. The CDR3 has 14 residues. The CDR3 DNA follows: TGTGCCACCTGGGACAGGCATTACTATTATAAGAAACTCTTT. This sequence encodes CATWDRHYYYKKLF.